This record concerns one TCR beta chain sequence. Its matching antigen is unknown. Germline CDR1 and CDR2: SGHVS and FNYEAQ. V lost 6 bases and J lost 3, with 12 bases in between. The CDR3 sequence is 14 residues long. This entry is derived from a study of graft-versus-host responses after intestinal transplantation. Profiling relied on immunoSEQ multiplex PCR, and the TCRdb table lists in-frame clones only, not all of them. The data contain 50,000 to 80,000 clones, 85% to 95% of them singletons. Source: unstimulated CD8+ T cells sorted from spleen or lymph node cells, taken before transplant. The rearrangement joins TRBV7-6 to TRBJ1-3; D may be TRBD1 (6 bases). This clonotype was sampled from a human donor who was the organ donor for an intestinal transplant. In DNA, the CDR3 is TGTGCCAGCAGGCCAGGGGAATATGGAAACACCATATATTTT. Protein sequence: CASRPGEYGNTIYF.